This T cell receptor beta chain comes out of a study of shared clonotypes between healthy human individuals. Study-level information: Three men and a couple of women, aged 18 to 49, were donors. Researchers assigned three CD4 naive, three CD4 memory, two CD8 naive and one CD8 memory plate to each donor.

In the case of this clone: The antigen is undetermined. Other DNA sequences within the sample encode an identical CDR3.

In the naive CD8 group, cells lacked CD45RO and were positively selected for CCR7, so terminally differentiated effector memory CD45RA+ cells were left out. TCRdb's table, derived via immunoSEQ multiplex PCR, lists solely in-frame clones and lacks some. The table lists around 2,100,000 clones, about 95% of them singletons, with more than 0.9% in the top ten. Findings of the study overall: The sole specimen, blood, was sampled, and tissue repertoires likely differ. It was the non-shared clonotypes that had lower generation probabilities than clonotypes shared by all four donors.

Deletions cut 4 bases from V and 7 bases from J, with 11 bases between. The CDR3 is 12 amino acids. CDR1 is SGHDT, CDR2 YYEEEE, per germline. Specimen: naive CD8+ T cells sorted from blood. This TCR was recovered from a young man in good health. The chain joins TRBV5-6 to TRBJ1-1, with D possibly matching TRBD1 (5 bases). CDR3 DNA sequence: TGTGCCAGCAGCCTCGGGGGGTTTGAAGCTTTCTTT. Amino acids: CASSLGGFEAFF. The full variable domain, in which reference TRBV5-6 and TRBJ1-1 provide the parts outside the CDR3, is DAGVTQSPTHLIKTRGQQVTLRCSPKSGHDTVSWYQQALGQGPQFIFQYYEEEERQRGNFPDRFSGHQFPNYSSELNVNALLLGDSALYLCASSLGGFEAFFGQGTRLTVV.